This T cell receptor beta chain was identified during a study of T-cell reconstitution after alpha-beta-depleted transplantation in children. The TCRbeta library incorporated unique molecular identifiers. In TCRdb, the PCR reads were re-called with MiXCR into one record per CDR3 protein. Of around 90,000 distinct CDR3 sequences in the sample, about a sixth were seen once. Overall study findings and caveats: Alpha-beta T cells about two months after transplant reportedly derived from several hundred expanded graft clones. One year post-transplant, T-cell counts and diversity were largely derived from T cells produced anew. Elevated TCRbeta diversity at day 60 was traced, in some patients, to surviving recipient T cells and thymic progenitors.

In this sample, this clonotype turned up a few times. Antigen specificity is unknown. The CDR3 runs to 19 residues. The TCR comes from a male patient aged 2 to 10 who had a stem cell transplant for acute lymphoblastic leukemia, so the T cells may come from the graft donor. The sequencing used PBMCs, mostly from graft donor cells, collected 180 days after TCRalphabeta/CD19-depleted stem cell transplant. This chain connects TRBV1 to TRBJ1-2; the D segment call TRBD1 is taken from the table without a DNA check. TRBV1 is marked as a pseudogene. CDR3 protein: CTSSHGSIGSHEVLSGYTF. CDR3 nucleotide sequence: TGCACCAGCAGCCACGGATCAATAGGCAGCCACGAGGTCCTGTCTGGCTACACCTTC.